This T cell receptor (beta chain) is drawn from a study of shared clonotypes between healthy human individuals. Splitting of each subset's genomic DNA was done evenly across several immunoSEQ plates. Sorted-subset replicate PCRs used approximately 200 ng of genomic DNA. This amount corresponded to 30,000 to 35,000 T cell genomes. TCRdb keeps only in-frame clones here, not all; method: immunoSEQ multiplex PCR. The sample records about 2.3 million clones, around 90% being singletons. Study-wide points: Only blood underwent sampling, and tissue repertoires likely differ. How much donors shared clonotypes was expected to be affected by sequencing depth.

A note on this clone: Its antigen is currently unknown.

The sequence came from a man aged 18 to 29 in good health. Some clones in this sample may be carry-over from other donors' samples. Sequences were obtained from naive CD4+ T cells from PBMCs. Subset in this sample: CD45RA+ positively selected.

The DNA of the CDR3 is TGTGCCAGCACCCTTCCCGGTTCGGACACCATATATTTT. Its translation is CASTLPGSDTIYF. This sequence joins TRBV6-5 and TRBJ1-3, with unresolved D. There are 13 residues in the CDR3. The germline CDR1 and CDR2 sequences are MNHEY and SVGAGI. The V and J ends lost 7 bases and 8 bases respectively, with 15 bases between them.